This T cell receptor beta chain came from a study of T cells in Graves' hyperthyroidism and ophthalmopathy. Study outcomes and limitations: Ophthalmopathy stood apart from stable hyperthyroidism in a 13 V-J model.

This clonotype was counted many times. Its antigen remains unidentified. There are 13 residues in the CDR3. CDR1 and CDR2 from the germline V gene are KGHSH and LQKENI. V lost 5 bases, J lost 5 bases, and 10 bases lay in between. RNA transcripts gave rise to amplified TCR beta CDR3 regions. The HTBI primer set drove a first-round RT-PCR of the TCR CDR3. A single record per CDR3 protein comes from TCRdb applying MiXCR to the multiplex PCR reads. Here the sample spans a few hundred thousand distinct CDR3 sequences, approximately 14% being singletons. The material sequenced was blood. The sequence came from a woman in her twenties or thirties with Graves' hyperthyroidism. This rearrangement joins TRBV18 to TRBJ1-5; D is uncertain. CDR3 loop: CASSALADQPQHF. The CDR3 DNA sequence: TGTGCCAGCTCAGCCCTGGCGGATCAGCCCCAGCATTTT.